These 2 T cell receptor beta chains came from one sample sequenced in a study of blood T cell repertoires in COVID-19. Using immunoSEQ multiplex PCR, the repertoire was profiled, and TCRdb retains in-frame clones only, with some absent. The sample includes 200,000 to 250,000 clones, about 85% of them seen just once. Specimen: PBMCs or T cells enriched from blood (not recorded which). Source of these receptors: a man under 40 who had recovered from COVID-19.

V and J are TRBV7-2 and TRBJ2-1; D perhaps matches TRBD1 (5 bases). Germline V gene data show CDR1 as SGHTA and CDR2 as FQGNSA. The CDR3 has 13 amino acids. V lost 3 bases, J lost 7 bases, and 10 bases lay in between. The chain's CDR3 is CASSFQGVNEQFF. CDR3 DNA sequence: TGTGCCAGCAGCTTCCAGGGCGTGAATGAGCAGTTCTTC.

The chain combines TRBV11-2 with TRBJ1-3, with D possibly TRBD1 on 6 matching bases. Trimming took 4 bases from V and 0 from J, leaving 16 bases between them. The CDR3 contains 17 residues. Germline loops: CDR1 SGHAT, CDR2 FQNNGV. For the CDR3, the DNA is TGTGCCAGCAGCTCCCTTGGGGGCAGGGACTCTGGAAACACCATATATTTT. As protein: CASSSLGGRDSGNTIYF.